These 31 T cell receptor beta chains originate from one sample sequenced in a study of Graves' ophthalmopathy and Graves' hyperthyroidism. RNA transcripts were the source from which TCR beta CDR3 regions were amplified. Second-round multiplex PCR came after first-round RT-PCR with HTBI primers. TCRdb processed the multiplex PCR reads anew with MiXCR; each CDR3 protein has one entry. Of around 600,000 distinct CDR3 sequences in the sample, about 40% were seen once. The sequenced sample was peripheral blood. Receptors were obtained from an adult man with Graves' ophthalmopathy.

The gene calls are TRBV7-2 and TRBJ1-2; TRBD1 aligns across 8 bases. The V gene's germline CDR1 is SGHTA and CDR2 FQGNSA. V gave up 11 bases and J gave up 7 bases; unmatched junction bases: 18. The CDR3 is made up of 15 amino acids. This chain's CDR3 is CAWMPLDREVGGYTF. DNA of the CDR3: TGTGCCTGGATGCCCCTGGACAGGGAGGTTGGTGGCTACACCTTC.

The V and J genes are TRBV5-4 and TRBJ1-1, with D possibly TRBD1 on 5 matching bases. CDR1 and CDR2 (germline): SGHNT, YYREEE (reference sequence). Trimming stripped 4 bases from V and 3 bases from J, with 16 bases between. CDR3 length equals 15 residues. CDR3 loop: CASSPPAGLDTEAFF. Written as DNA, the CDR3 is TGTGCCAGCAGCCCCCCGGCAGGGCTTGACACTGAAGCTTTCTTT.

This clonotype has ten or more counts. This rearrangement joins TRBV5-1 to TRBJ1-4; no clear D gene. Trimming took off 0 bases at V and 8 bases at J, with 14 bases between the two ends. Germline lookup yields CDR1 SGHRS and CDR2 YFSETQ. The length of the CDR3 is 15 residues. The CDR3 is CASSLDGSTGEKLFF. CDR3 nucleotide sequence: TGCGCCAGCAGCTTGGATGGGTCGACCGGCGAAAAACTGTTTTTT. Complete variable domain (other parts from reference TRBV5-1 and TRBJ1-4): KAGVTQTPRYLIKTRGQQVTLSCSPISGHRSVSWYQQTPGQGLQFLFEYFSETQRNKGNFPGRFSGRQFSNSRSEMNVSTLELGDSALYLCASSLDGSTGEKLFFGSGTQLSVL.

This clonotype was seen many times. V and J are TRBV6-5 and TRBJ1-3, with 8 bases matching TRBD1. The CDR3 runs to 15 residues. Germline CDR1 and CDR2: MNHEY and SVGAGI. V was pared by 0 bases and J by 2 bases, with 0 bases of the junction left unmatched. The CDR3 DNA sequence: TGTGCCAGCAGTTACTCGGACAGGGCTGGAAACACCATATATTTT. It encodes CASSYSDRAGNTIYF.

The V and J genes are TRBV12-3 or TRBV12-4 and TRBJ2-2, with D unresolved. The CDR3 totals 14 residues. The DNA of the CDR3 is TGTGCTAGTGGTCCCAGGACGGACACCGGGGAGCTGTTTTTT. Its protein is CASGPRTDTGELFF.

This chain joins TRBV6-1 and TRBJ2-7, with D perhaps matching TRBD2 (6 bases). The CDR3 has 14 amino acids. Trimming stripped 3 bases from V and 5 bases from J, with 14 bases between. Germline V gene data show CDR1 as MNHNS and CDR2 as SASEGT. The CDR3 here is CASSDGGSGHEQYF. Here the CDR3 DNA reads TGTGCCAGCAGTGATGGGGGGAGCGGCCACGAGCAGTACTTC.

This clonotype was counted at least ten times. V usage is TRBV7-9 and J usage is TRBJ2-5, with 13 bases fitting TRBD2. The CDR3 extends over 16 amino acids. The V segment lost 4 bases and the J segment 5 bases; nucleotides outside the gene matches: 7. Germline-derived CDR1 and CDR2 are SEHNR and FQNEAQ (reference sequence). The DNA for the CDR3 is TGTGCCAGCAGCTCACCGGGACTAGCGGGATCGGAGACCCAGTACTTC. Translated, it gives CASSSPGLAGSETQYF.

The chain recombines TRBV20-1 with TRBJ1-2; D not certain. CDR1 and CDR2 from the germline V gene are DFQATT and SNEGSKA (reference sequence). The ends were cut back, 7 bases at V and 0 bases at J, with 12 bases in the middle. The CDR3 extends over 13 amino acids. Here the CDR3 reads CSVHSVSNYGYTF. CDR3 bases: TGCAGTGTCCACAGCGTCTCTAACTATGGCTACACCTTC.

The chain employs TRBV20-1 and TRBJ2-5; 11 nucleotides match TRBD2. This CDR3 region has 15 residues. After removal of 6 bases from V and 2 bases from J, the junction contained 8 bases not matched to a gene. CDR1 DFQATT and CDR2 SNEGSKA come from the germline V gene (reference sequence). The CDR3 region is CSAPRLAGQQETQYF. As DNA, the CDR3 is TGCAGTGCCCCTCGACTAGCGGGACAGCAAGAGACCCAGTACTTC.

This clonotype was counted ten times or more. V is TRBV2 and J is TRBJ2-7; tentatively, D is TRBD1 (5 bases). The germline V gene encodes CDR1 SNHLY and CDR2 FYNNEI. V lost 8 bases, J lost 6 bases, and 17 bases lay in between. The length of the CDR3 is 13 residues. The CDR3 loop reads CASGRTGVFEQYF. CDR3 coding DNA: TGTGCCAGCGGCAGAACAGGAGTCTTCGAGCAGTACTTC.

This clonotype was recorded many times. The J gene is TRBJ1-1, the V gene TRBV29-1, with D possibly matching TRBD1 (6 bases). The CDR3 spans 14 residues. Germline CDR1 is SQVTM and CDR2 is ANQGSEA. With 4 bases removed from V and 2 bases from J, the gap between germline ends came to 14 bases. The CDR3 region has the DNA TGCAGCGTTGTAGGGCAGGGGACAAACACTGAAGCTTTCTTT. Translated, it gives CSVVGQGTNTEAFF.

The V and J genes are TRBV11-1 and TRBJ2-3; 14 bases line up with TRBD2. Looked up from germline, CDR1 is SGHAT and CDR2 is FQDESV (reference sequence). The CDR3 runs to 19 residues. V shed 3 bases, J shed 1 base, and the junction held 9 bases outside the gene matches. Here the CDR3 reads CASSFATSGRALGTDTQYF. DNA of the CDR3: TGTGCCAGCAGCTTCGCGACTAGCGGGAGGGCCCTCGGCACAGATACGCAGTATTTT. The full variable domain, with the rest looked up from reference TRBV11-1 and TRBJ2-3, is EAEVAQSPRYKITEKSQAVAFWCDPISGHATLYWYRQILGQGPELLVQFQDESVVDDSQLPKDRFSAERLKGVDSTLKIQPAELGDSAMYLCASSFATSGRALGTDTQYFGPGTRLTVL.

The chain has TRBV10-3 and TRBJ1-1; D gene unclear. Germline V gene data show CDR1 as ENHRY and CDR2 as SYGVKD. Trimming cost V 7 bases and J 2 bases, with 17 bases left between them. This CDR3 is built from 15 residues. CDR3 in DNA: TGTGCCATCATGGATGGAGTAAGCCCAAACACTGAAGCTTTCTTT. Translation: CAIMDGVSPNTEAFF.

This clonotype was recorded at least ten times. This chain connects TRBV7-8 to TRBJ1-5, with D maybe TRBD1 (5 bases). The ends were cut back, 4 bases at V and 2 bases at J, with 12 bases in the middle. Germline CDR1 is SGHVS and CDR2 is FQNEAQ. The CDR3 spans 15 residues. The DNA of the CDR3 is TGTGCCAGCAGCTCGCAGGGAGTCGGCAATCAGCCCCAGCATTTT. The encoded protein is CASSSQGVGNQPQHF.

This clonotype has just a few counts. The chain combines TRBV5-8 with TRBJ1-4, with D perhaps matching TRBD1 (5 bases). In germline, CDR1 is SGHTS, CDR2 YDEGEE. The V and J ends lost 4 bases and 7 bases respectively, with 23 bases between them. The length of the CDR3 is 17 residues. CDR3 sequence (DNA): TGTGCCAGCAGCCTGCGGGCTGATACAGGTTCGGGTGAAAAACTGTTTTTT. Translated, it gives CASSLRADTGSGEKLFF.

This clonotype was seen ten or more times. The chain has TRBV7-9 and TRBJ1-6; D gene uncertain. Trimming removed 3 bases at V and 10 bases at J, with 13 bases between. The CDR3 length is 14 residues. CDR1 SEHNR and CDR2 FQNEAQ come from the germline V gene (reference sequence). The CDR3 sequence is CASSFGGIGSPLHF. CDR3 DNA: TGTGCCAGCAGCTTTGGTGGGATAGGATCACCCCTCCACTTT. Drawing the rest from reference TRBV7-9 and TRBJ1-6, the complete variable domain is DTGVSQNPRHKITKRGQNVTFRCDPISEHNRLYWYRQTLGQGPEFLTYFQNEAQLEKSRLLSDRFSAERPKGSFSTLEIQRTEQGDSAMYLCASSFGGIGSPLHFGNGTRLTVT.

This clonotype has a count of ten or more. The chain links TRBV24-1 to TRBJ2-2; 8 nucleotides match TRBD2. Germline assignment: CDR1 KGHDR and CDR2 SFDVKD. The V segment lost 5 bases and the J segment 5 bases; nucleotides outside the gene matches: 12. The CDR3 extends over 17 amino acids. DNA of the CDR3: TGTGCCACCAGTGTTTCCGGGAGCGGGAGACTAACCGGGGAGCTGTTTTTT. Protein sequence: CATSVSGSGRLTGELFF.

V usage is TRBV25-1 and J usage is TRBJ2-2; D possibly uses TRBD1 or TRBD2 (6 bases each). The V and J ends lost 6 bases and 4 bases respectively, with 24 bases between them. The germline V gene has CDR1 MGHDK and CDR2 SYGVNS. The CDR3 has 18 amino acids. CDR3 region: CASSPVAKGGKSTGELFF. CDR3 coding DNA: TGTGCCAGCAGCCCAGTGGCGAAGGGGGGAAAGAGCACCGGGGAGCTGTTTTTT.

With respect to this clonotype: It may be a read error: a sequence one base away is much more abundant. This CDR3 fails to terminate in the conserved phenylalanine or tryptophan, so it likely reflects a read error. CDR3: CASSHHRNNYEQYL. The CDR3 DNA reads as TGTGCCAGCAGCCATCACCGGAATAACTACGAGCAGTACCTC. The V gene is TRBV7-9, the J gene TRBJ2-7; D is ambiguous. This CDR3 is built from 14 residues. Germline V lookup: CDR1 SEHNR, CDR2 FQNEAQ (reference sequence). The V gene lost 5 bases and the J gene lost 3 bases, with 14 bases spanning the gap.

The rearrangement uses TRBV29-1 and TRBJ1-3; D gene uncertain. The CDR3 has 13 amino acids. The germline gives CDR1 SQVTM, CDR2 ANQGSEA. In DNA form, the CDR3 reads TGCAGTTTGATCCTTATTCCTGGAAACACCATATATTTT. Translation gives CSLILIPGNTIYF.

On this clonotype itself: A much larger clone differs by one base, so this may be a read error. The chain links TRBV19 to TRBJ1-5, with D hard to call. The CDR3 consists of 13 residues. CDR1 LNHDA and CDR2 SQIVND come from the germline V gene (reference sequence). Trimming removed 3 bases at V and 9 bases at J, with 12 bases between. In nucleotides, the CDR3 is TGTGCCAGTAGTATTGCAATCGGTAGGCCCCAGCATTTT. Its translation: CASSIAIGRPQHF.

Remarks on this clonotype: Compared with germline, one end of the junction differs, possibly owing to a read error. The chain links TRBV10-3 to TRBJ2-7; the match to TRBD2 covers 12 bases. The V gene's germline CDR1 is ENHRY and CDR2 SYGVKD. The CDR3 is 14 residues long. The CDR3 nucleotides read TGTGCCAGCGGCTGGACTAGCGGGGCTGGGGAGCTGTACTTC. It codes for CASGWTSGAGELYF.

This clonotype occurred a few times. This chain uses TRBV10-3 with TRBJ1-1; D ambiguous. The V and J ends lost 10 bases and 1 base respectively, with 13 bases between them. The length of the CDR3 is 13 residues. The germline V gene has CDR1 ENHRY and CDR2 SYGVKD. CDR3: CASRTFPNTEAFF. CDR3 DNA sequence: TGTGCCAGCAGAACCTTCCCGAACACTGAAGCTTTCTTT.

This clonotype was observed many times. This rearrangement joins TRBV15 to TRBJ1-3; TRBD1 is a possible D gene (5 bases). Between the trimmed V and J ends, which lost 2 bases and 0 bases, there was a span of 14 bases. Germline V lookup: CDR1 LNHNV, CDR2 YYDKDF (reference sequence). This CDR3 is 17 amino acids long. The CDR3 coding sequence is TGTGCCACCAGCAGACGCCCCCCAGGGAACTCTGGAAACACCATATATTTT. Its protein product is CATSRRPPGNSGNTIYF.

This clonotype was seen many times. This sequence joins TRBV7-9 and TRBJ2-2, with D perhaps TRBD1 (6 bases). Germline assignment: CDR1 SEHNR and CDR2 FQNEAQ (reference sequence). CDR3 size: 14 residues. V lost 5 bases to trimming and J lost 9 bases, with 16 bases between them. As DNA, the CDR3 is TGTGCCAGCAGCCGCCCACAGGGAGAACGGGAGCTGTTTTTT. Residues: CASSRPQGERELFF.

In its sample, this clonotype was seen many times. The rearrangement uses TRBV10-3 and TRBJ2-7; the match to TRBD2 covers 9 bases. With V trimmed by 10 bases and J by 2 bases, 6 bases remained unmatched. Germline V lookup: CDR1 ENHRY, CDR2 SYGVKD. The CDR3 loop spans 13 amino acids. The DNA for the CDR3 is TGTGCCACCCGACTAGCGGCTACCTACGAGCAGTACTTC. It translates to CATRLAATYEQYF.

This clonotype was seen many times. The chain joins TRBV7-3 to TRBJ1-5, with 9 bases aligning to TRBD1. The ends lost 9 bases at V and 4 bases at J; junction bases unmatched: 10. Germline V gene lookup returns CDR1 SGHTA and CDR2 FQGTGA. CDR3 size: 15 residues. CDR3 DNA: TGTGCCAGTATAGACAGGGGGGGCATTAATCAGCCCCAGCATTTT. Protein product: CASIDRGGINQPQHF.

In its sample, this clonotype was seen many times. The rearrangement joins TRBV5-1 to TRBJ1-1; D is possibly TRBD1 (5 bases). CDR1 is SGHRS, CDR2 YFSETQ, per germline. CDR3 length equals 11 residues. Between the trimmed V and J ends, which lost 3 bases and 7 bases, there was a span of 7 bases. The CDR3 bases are TGCGCCAGCAGCTGGCAGGGTGAAGCTTTCTTT. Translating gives CASSWQGEAFF. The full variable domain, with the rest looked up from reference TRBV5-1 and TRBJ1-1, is KAGVTQTPRYLIKTRGQQVTLSCSPISGHRSVSWYQQTPGQGLQFLFEYFSETQRNKGNFPGRFSGRQFSNSRSEMNVSTLELGDSALYLCASSWQGEAFFGQGTRLTVV.

The CDR3: CASSYSRDISNQPQHF. The CDR3 region has the DNA TGTGCCAGCAGTTACTCCCGGGACATCAGCAATCAGCCCCAGCATTTT. The chain recombines TRBV6-2 or TRBV6-3 with TRBJ1-5; D is perhaps TRBD1 (6 bases). V lost 0 bases and J lost 1, with 10 bases in between. Per the germline V gene, CDR1 is MNHEY and CDR2 is SVGEGT. The CDR3 covers 16 residues.

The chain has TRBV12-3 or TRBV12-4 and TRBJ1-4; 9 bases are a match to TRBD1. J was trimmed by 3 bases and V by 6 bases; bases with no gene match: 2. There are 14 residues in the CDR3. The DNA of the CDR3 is TGTGCCAGCAGGTGGACAGGGGCTAATGAAAAACTGTTTTTT. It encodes CASRWTGANEKLFF.

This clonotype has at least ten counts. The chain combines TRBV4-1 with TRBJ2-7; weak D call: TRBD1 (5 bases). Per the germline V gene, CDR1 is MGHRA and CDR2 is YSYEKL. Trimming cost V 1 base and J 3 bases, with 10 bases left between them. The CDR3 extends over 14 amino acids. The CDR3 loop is CASSQGQLGYEQYF. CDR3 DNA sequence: TGCGCCAGCAGCCAAGGACAGCTCGGCTACGAGCAGTACTTC.